The 27 T cell receptor beta chains presented below share a single source sample, sequenced in a study of T-cell reconstitution after alpha-beta-depleted transplantation in children. For TCRbeta, the library was prepared with unique molecular identifiers. One entry per CDR3 protein results from TCRdb running MiXCR on the PCR reads. The sample has around 230,000 distinct CDR3 sequences, over 15% seen once. The input for sequencing was PBMCs, mostly from graft donor cells, taken 360 days after TCRalphabeta/CD19-depleted stem cell transplant. The source of these receptors is a male patient aged 2 to 9 who had a stem cell transplant for acute lymphoblastic leukemia, so the T cells may come from the graft donor.

This chain uses TRBV27 with TRBJ2-7; 9 nucleotides align to TRBD2. The germline CDR1 and CDR2 sequences are MNHEY and SMNVEV (reference sequence). CDR3 length equals 15 residues. J lost 3 bases, V lost 3 bases, and 6 bases had no gene match. This chain's CDR3 is CASSFWGTSSYEQYF. The CDR3 DNA reads as TGTGCCAGCAGTTTTTGGGGGACTAGCAGCTACGAGCAGTACTTC.

The J gene is TRBJ1-2, the V gene TRBV7-2; D remains ambiguous. The length of the CDR3 is 11 residues. Germline-derived CDR1 and CDR2 are SGHTA and FQGNSA. The V gene lost 5 bases and the J gene lost 8 bases, with 9 bases spanning the gap. The CDR3 loop reads CASSQARGYTF. Written as DNA, the CDR3 is TGTGCCAGCAGCCAGGCCCGCGGCTACACCTTC.

This clonotype came up a few times. This rearrangement joins TRBV24-1 to TRBJ2-2; possible D gene TRBD2, 6 bases. Germline-derived CDR1 and CDR2 are KGHDR and SFDVKD. Trimming shortened V by 7 bases and J by 2 bases, and 28 bases separated the two germline ends. The CDR3 loop spans 20 amino acids. Here the CDR3 reads CATRPSGIGHGRDNTGELFF. The CDR3 region has the DNA TGTGCCACCAGGCCCTCAGGGATAGGGCATGGGCGGGATAACACCGGGGAGCTGTTTTTT.

This chain joins TRBV25-1 and TRBJ2-5; D is ambiguous. Germline loops: CDR1 MGHDK, CDR2 SYGVNS. The CDR3 has 17 amino acids. V dropped 0 bases and J dropped 4 bases, with 18 bases sitting between them. The CDR3: CASSEYRGPAGGETQYF. CDR3 coding DNA: TGTGCCAGCAGTGAATATCGTGGGCCCGCTGGTGGAGAGACCCAGTACTTC.

The gene calls are TRBV7-9 and TRBJ2-7; 7 bases match TRBD1. The CDR3 has 13 amino acids. Germline assignment: CDR1 SEHNR and CDR2 FQNEAQ (reference sequence). With V trimmed by 6 bases and J by 7 bases, 9 bases remained unmatched. The CDR3 region is CASRQGTSVEQYF. CDR3 DNA: TGTGCCAGCAGACAGGGGACCTCCGTGGAGCAGTACTTC.

This clonotype was seen a handful of times. J is TRBJ1-2 and V is TRBV12-3 or TRBV12-4; no clear D gene. The V gene lost 5 bases and the J gene lost 8 bases, with 15 bases spanning the gap. The CDR3 sequence is 13 residues long. CDR3 in DNA: TGTGCCAGCAGTCCGACGGATCGTGGCGGCTACACCTTC. Translating gives CASSPTDRGGYTF.

The gene calls are TRBV4-3 and TRBJ2-3; unclear D gene. The CDR3 is made up of 17 amino acids. V was trimmed by 0 bases and J by 1 base, leaving 14 bases between them. CDR1 and CDR2 (germline): LGHNA, YSLEER. CDR3 nucleotides: TGCGCCAGCAGCCAAGATATCGAAAGCGCTGGCACAGATACGCAGTATTTT. Its protein product is CASSQDIESAGTDTQYF.

This clonotype has only a few counts. The genes are TRBV20-1 and TRBJ1-1, with D possibly TRBD1 on 5 matching bases. CDR3 length: 16 amino acids. The V and J ends lost 4 bases and 1 base respectively, with 19 bases between them. CDR1 is DFQATT and CDR2 is SNEGSKA in the germline V gene (reference sequence). CDR3 sequence: CSATRGTGTENTEAFF. CDR3 sequence (DNA): TGCAGTGCTACCCGGGGGACCGGGACGGAGAACACTGAAGCTTTCTTT.

This clonotype has a handful of counts. The genes are TRBV6-5 and TRBJ2-3; 8 bases are shared with TRBD1. Germline values: CDR1 MNHEY, CDR2 SVGAGI. The CDR3 length is 16 residues. V lost 0 bases to trimming and J lost 3 bases; unmatched junction nucleotides: 5. CDR3 nucleotide sequence: TGTGCCAGCAGTTACTCGGGACAGGCTGGTACAGATACGCAGTATTTT. Encoded protein: CASSYSGQAGTDTQYF.

This clonotype was counted between two and nine times. The chain has TRBV11-2 and TRBJ2-2, with TRBD2 matching 7 bases. V gave up 1 base and J gave up 4 bases; unmatched junction bases: 6. CDR1 is SGHAT and CDR2 is FQNNGV in the germline V gene. The CDR3 covers 16 residues. The CDR3 loop reads CASSLGGGPSTGELFF. DNA of the CDR3: TGTGCCAGCAGCTTAGGCGGGGGTCCTTCCACCGGGGAGCTGTTTTTT.

CDR3 sequence: CASSQDKSRTNEKLFF. CDR3 DNA sequence: TGCGCCAGCAGCCAAGACAAGTCCCGAACTAATGAAAAACTGTTTTTT. The chain has TRBV4-3 and TRBJ1-4; D uncertain. The CDR3 is 16 residues long. V shed 0 bases and J shed 1 base, with 9 bases lying between them. Germline-derived CDR1 and CDR2 are LGHNA and YSLEER.

This clonotype was seen a handful of times. This chain links TRBV29-1 with TRBJ2-7, with TRBD2 matching 8 bases. The CDR3 totals 13 residues. Trimming removed 6 bases from V and 1 base from J; junction bases left unmatched: 5. In germline, CDR1 is SQVTM, CDR2 ANQGSEA. Here the CDR3 DNA reads TGCAGCGTCGGGGGGGCCGGTTCCTACGAGCAGTACTTC. Its protein product is CSVGGAGSYEQYF.

Note on this clonotype: A much larger clone differs from this one at a single base, so this may be a read error. The gene calls are TRBV27 and TRBJ2-5; 7 nucleotides align to TRBD1. The CDR3 is 13 amino acids. Germline V lookup: CDR1 MNHEY, CDR2 SMNVEV (reference sequence). The junction had 5 bases not matched to a gene; V was cut back by 4 bases and J by 6 bases. The CDR3 bases are TGTGCCAGCAGTTCGACAGGGAAAAAGACCCAGTACTTC. Translated, it gives CASSSTGKKTQYF.

The CDR3 bases are TGTGCCAGCAGTCTTTTTTCCGGGACAGGGGGGCATCAGCCCCAGCATTTT. Translation: CASSLFSGTGGHQPQHF. The chain joins TRBV27 to TRBJ1-5; TRBD1 matches at 11 bases. Germline V gene data show CDR1 as MNHEY and CDR2 as SMNVEV (reference sequence). With 5 bases clipped from V and 5 bases from J, the junction kept 11 bases outside the gene matches. This CDR3 spans 17 amino acids.

The rearrangement uses TRBV29-1 and TRBJ2-5; D may be TRBD1 (6 bases). The CDR3 length is 13 residues. Germline lookup yields CDR1 SQVTM and CDR2 ANQGSEA. V dropped 6 bases and J dropped 5 bases, with 16 bases sitting between them. Here the CDR3 reads CSVDIDRPETQYF. In DNA, the CDR3 is TGCAGCGTAGACATCGACAGGCCGGAGACCCAGTACTTC.

This clonotype was counted at least ten times. The J gene is TRBJ1-1, the V gene TRBV7-9; D may be TRBD1 (5 bases). The germline V gene has CDR1 SEHNR and CDR2 FQNEAQ (reference sequence). CDR3 length equals 17 residues. Trimming shortened V by 5 bases and J by 0 bases, and 19 bases separated the two germline ends. The DNA of the CDR3 is TGTGCCAGCAGCCCGACGGTGGGGCCGTCTATGAACACTGAAGCTTTCTTT. This sequence encodes CASSPTVGPSMNTEAFF.

This clonotype was detected only once. The rearrangement uses TRBV12-3 or TRBV12-4 and TRBJ2-1; TRBD1 matches 7 bases. This CDR3 spans 15 amino acids. After removal of 6 bases from V and 3 bases from J, the junction contained 8 bases not matched to a gene. The CDR3 DNA reads as TGTGCCAGCAGCCCCCGACAGGGCGGCTACAATGAGCAGTTCTTC. Residues: CASSPRQGGYNEQFF.

The chain couples TRBV29-1 to TRBJ1-2, with D possibly being TRBD1 (6 bases). The CDR3 runs 13 residues. Per germline, CDR1 SQVTM and CDR2 ANQGSEA. V shed 6 bases and J shed 1 base, with 12 bases lying between them. CDR3 region: CSVAHRDNYGYTF. CDR3 DNA: TGCAGCGTGGCCCACAGGGATAACTATGGCTACACCTTC.

The chain is built from TRBV24-1 and TRBJ2-3; 10 nucleotides align to TRBD2. The CDR3 loop spans 16 amino acids. With V trimmed by 3 bases and J by 2 bases, 4 bases remained unmatched. The V gene's germline CDR1 is KGHDR and CDR2 SFDVKD. CDR3 nucleotide sequence: TGTGCCACCAGTGATCGGACTAGCGGTTTCACAGATACGCAGTATTTT. Translated, it gives CATSDRTSGFTDTQYF.

This clonotype has more than one count but fewer than ten. This sequence joins TRBV27 and TRBJ1-1; no definite D call. Trimming cost V 5 bases and J 5 bases, with 18 bases left between them. The V gene's germline CDR1 is MNHEY and CDR2 SMNVEV (reference sequence). CDR3 length equals 15 residues. The CDR3 DNA reads TGTGCCAGCAGTCCCGGGCCGTGGGAGAGGACTGAAGCTTTCTTT. It is translated as CASSPGPWERTEAFF.

This clonotype was counted between two and nine times. This rearrangement joins TRBV5-4 to TRBJ2-2, with D tentatively TRBD1 or TRBD2 (5 bases each). This CDR3 contains 10 residues. The germline V gene has CDR1 SGHNT and CDR2 YYREEE (reference sequence). V dropped 10 bases and J dropped 6 bases, with 7 bases sitting between them. This chain's CDR3 is CAVGAGELFF. CDR3 nucleotide sequence: TGTGCCGTGGGGGCCGGGGAGCTGTTTTTT.

This clonotype was seen only a few times. V and J are TRBV24-1 and TRBJ1-2; perhaps TRBD1 as D (6 bases). V lost 2 bases to trimming and J lost 6 bases, with 9 bases between them. There are 13 residues in the CDR3. Looked up from germline, CDR1 is KGHDR and CDR2 is SFDVKD. The CDR3 region has the DNA TGTGCCACCAGTGATTGGGCAGGGGATGGCTACACCTTC. Encoded protein: CATSDWAGDGYTF.

The chain carries TRBV2 and TRBJ1-4; no reliable D call. Germline CDR1 and CDR2: SNHLY and FYNNEI. The V and J ends lost 0 bases and 10 bases respectively, with 15 bases between them. The CDR3 has 15 amino acids. CDR3 region: CASSEALYRIGKLFF. The CDR3 DNA follows: TGTGCCAGCAGTGAAGCGCTTTACAGAATAGGAAAACTGTTTTTT.

DNA of the CDR3: TGCGCCAGCAGCTACCGGGACAGTCGGACCGGGGAGCTGTTTTTT. Amino acid sequence: CASSYRDSRTGELFF. This chain connects TRBV5-1 to TRBJ2-2, with TRBD1 matching 7 bases. The CDR3 is 15 amino acids. CDR1 and CDR2 from the germline V gene are SGHRS and YFSETQ. The ends lost 3 bases at V and 5 bases at J; junction bases unmatched: 7.

This chain uses TRBV20-1 with TRBJ2-3; D possibly corresponds to TRBD2 (6 bases). V was shortened by 0 bases and J by 0 bases, with 25 bases between the two germline ends. CDR1 is DFQATT, CDR2 SNEGSKA, per germline (reference sequence). The CDR3 runs to 20 residues. This CDR3 is CSARDLIGSGVGFSTDTQYF. CDR3 nucleotides: TGCAGTGCTAGAGACCTTATCGGGAGCGGAGTAGGATTTAGCACAGATACGCAGTATTTT.

A few counts support this clonotype. This chain joins TRBV5-4 and TRBJ2-6, with D hard to call. The CDR3 is 14 amino acids. Looked up from germline, CDR1 is SGHNT and CDR2 is YYREEE (reference sequence). The V gene lost 3 bases and the J gene lost 2 bases, with 6 bases spanning the gap. The CDR3 nucleotides are TGTGCCAGCAGCTCAGGTCCTGGGGCCAACGTCCTGACTTTC. This gives the protein CASSSGPGANVLTF.

This clonotype occurred a few times. The CDR3 is CASSPEGLGTGELFF. The CDR3 DNA sequence: TGTGCCAGCAGCCCTGAGGGGCTGGGCACCGGGGAGCTGTTTTTT. V gene TRBV12-3 or TRBV12-4 combines with J gene TRBJ2-2; D assignment may be TRBD1 or TRBD2 (5 bases each). The CDR3 is 15 amino acids. V was pared by 6 bases and J by 4 bases, with 15 bases between.